Listed here are 26 T cell receptor beta chains from one sample, sequenced in a study of low-dose radiotherapy and immunotherapy resistance in tumors. With TRAV- and TRBV-specific primers, first-strand cDNA was made, covering the alpha and beta chains. The authors ran around 22 PCR cycles to amplify TCRs with a constant-region primer and V-primer adapter. MiXCR, run by TCRdb on the reads, gives a single entry per CDR3 protein. Seen here are some 60,000 distinct CDR3 sequences, 26% observed once, and the top ten hold under 7%. Stated time point: before trial treatment. Sequencing was performed on PBMCs, taken before treatment. These receptors were obtained from a male donor with rectosigmoid adenocarcinoma.

This clonotype was seen repeatedly, ten times or more. V gene TRBV11-3 combines with J gene TRBJ2-1, with TRBD1 matching over 7 bases. The CDR3 runs to 15 residues. Trimming took 5 bases from V and 6 from J; bases not matched to a gene: 10. Germline loops: CDR1 SGHNT, CDR2 YENEEA. CDR3 sequence reads: CASSARDSVVNEQFF. For the CDR3, the DNA is TGTGCCAGCAGCGCCCGGGACAGCGTTGTCAATGAGCAGTTCTTC.

This clonotype was seen many times. The genes are TRBV12-3 or TRBV12-4 and TRBJ1-1; a weak D match, TRBD1 (6 bases). This CDR3 has 12 residues. V lost 5 bases and J 7 bases, leaving 11 bases between the germline ends. Written as DNA, the CDR3 is TGTGCCAGCAGTCCGGGGGCATTTGAAGCTTTCTTT. This gives the protein CASSPGAFEAFF.

This clonotype was seen repeatedly, ten times or more. The chain joins TRBV2 to TRBJ2-7; 9 nucleotides line up with TRBD2. The CDR3 is 13 amino acids. The V gene's germline CDR1 is SNHLY and CDR2 FYNNEI. V lost 8 bases and J lost 5; bases outside the gene matches: 7. This CDR3 is CASSKVAGDEQYF. DNA for the CDR3: TGTGCCAGCTCGAAGGTAGCGGGAGACGAGCAGTACTTC.

Many counts were recorded for this clonotype. In DNA form, the CDR3 reads TGCGCCAGCAGCTTGGCCACAGGGACAGGGAACACTGAAGCTTTCTTT. Its translation is CASSLATGTGNTEAFF. The chain has TRBV5-1 and TRBJ1-1; 8 positions agree with TRBD1. The CDR3 is made up of 16 amino acids. With 0 bases clipped from V and 1 base from J, the junction kept 5 bases outside the gene matches. The germline V gene encodes CDR1 SGHRS and CDR2 YFSETQ. Full variable domain (rest looked up from reference TRBV5-1 and TRBJ1-1): KAGVTQTPRYLIKTRGQQVTLSCSPISGHRSVSWYQQTPGQGLQFLFEYFSETQRNKGNFPGRFSGRQFSNSRSEMNVSTLELGDSALYLCASSLATGTGNTEAFFGQGTRLTVV.

The chain joins TRBV7-2 to TRBJ2-7; 14 bases line up with TRBD2. After removal of 5 bases from V and 5 bases from J, the junction contained 14 bases not matched to a gene. From germline, CDR1 is SGHTA and CDR2 FQGNSA. This CDR3 region has 18 residues. CDR3 sequence reads: CASSLKTRTSGGRNEQYF. The CDR3 DNA reads as TGTGCCAGCAGCCTGAAAACCCGGACTAGCGGGGGGAGGAACGAGCAGTACTTC. Based on the CDR3 plus reference TRBV7-2 and TRBJ2-7, the full variable domain is GAGVSQSPSNKVTEKGKDVELRCDPISGHTALYWYRQSLGQGLEFLIYFQGNSAPDKSGLPSDRFSAERTGGSVSTLTIQRTQQEDSAVYLCASSLKTRTSGGRNEQYFGPGTRLTVT.

Concerning this clonotype itself: This probably arose from a read error, given a far larger clone one base away. V is TRBV5-8 and J is TRBJ2-7, with 9 bases identical to TRBD1. This CDR3 has 13 residues. Per the germline V gene, CDR1 is SGHTS and CDR2 is YDEGEE. V trimming: 2 bases; J trimming: 6 bases; junction bases outside the gene matches: 3. The CDR3 DNA follows: TGTGCCAGCAGCTTCCAGGACAGGGGCGAGCAGTACTTC. Its translation: CASSFQDRGEQYF.

The chain uses TRBV5-1 and TRBJ2-2; TRBD1 agrees at 9 bases. The germline CDR1 and CDR2 sequences are SGHRS and YFSETQ. This CDR3 contains 14 residues. With 4 bases clipped from V and 6 bases from J, the junction kept 4 bases outside the gene matches. The CDR3 DNA is TGCGCCAGCAGCGGGACAGGGAAGTCCGGGGAGCTGTTTTTT. Its protein product is CASSGTGKSGELFF.

V and J are TRBV6-2 or TRBV6-3 and TRBJ2-1, with unresolved D. Germline V CDR1 and CDR2: MNHEY, SVGEGT. The ends were cut back, 6 bases at V and 4 bases at J, with 13 bases in the middle. This CDR3 has 14 residues. The CDR3 here is CASRRTTVYNEQFF. The CDR3 DNA reads as TGTGCCAGCAGACGTACGACGGTATACAATGAGCAGTTCTTC.

This clonotype was picked up many times. This sequence joins TRBV6-2 or TRBV6-3 and TRBJ2-2, with unresolved D. CDR3 length equals 16 residues. V was shortened by 1 base and J by 3 bases, with 12 bases between the two germline ends. Germline CDR1 reads MNHEY; CDR2 reads SVGEGT. CDR3 region: CASSYYPGVDTGELFF. The DNA of the CDR3 is TGTGCCAGCAGTTACTATCCAGGAGTGGACACCGGGGAGCTGTTTTTT.

In its sample, this clonotype was seen many times. The chain employs TRBV20-1 and TRBJ1-2; 8 positions agree with TRBD1. The germline CDR1 and CDR2 sequences are DFQATT and SNEGSKA (reference sequence). This CDR3 spans 14 amino acids. V dropped 3 bases and J dropped 8; count of bases not matched to a gene: 11. CDR3 DNA sequence: TGCAGTGCTAGCTTCGGCAGGGGGCATTTGGGCTACACCTTC. It specifies CSASFGRGHLGYTF.

This clonotype was recorded many times. The CDR3 sequence: CASSFQSQETQYF. The CDR3 bases are TGTGCCAGCAGCTTCCAGTCCCAAGAGACCCAGTACTTC. The J gene is TRBJ2-5, the V gene TRBV5-5; D is unresolved. Germline assignment: CDR1 SGHKS and CDR2 YYEKEE (reference sequence). The CDR3 is made up of 13 amino acids. Trimming removed 2 bases at V and 1 base at J, with 6 bases between.

This clonotype was seen many times. This chain connects TRBV4-3 to TRBJ1-3; TRBD1 matches 7 bases. The germline CDR1 and CDR2 sequences are LGHNA and YSLEER. The length of the CDR3 is 16 residues. Trimming at V came to 4 bases and at J to 0 bases, leaving 6 bases not matched to a gene. CDR3 DNA: TGCGCCAGCAGCCCGGATCGGGACAGCTCTGGAAACACCATATATTTT. Its protein is CASSPDRDSSGNTIYF.

This clonotype was detected ten times or more. V is TRBV7-2 and J is TRBJ1-3; no firm D call. The CDR3 has 14 amino acids. Germline V CDR1 and CDR2: SGHTA, FQGNSA. The germline V and J ends were trimmed by 2 bases and 4 bases, with 9 bases remaining between them. The CDR3 loop reads CASSLWGVGNTIYF. Written as DNA, the CDR3 is TGTGCCAGCAGCTTATGGGGAGTGGGAAACACCATATATTTT.

V usage is TRBV7-2 and J usage is TRBJ2-3, with 9 positions matching TRBD2. CDR3 length: 19 amino acids. Germline values: CDR1 SGHTA, CDR2 FQGNSA. The V gene end was trimmed by 2 bases and the J gene end by 2 bases; junction bases not matched to a gene: 14. The CDR3 DNA reads as TGTGCCAGCAGCTTACTCTTCACGGCTAGCGGGGCGAACACAGATACGCAGTATTTT. This sequence encodes CASSLLFTASGANTDTQYF.

This clonotype was detected ten times or more. The chain has TRBV12-3 or TRBV12-4 and TRBJ1-4; D is uncertain. The CDR3 has 15 amino acids. The V end was cut by 3 bases, the J end by 0 bases, with 8 bases between. The CDR3 reads CASSLRATTNEKLFF. CDR3 DNA: TGTGCCAGCAGTTTGAGGGCCACAACTAATGAAAAACTGTTTTTT.

This chain uses TRBV6-1 with TRBJ1-3; no firm D call. Per the germline V gene, CDR1 is MNHNS and CDR2 is SASEGT. The CDR3 runs 15 residues. The germline V and J ends were trimmed by 1 base and 0 bases, with 7 bases remaining between them. This CDR3 is CASSEDTVSGNTIYF. The CDR3 region has the DNA TGTGCCAGCAGTGAAGACACAGTCTCTGGAAACACCATATATTTT.

This clonotype was seen many times. The gene calls are TRBV6-2 or TRBV6-3 and TRBJ2-2, with 9 bases fitting TRBD1. The V gene end was trimmed by 5 bases and the J gene end by 7 bases; junction bases not matched to a gene: 8. The CDR3 has 15 amino acids. CDR1 is MNHEY and CDR2 is SVGEGT in the germline V gene. CDR3 sequence (DNA): TGTGCCAGCAGTCTTCCGGGACAGGGTGGCGGGGAGCTGTTTTTT. Protein: CASSLPGQGGGELFF.

At least ten counts were recorded for this clonotype. The V and J genes are TRBV24-1 and TRBJ1-5; 9 nucleotides agree with TRBD1. The V gene's germline CDR1 is KGHDR and CDR2 SFDVKD. The CDR3 extends over 13 amino acids. After removal of 6 bases from V and 6 bases from J, the junction contained 2 bases not matched to a gene. Here the CDR3 reads CATSLGQGQPQHF. The DNA of the CDR3 is TGTGCCACCAGTCTGGGACAGGGTCAGCCCCAGCATTTT.

The CDR3 loop reads CSALPQTSDTEAFF. In DNA, the CDR3 is TGCAGTGCTCTTCCACAGACTTCGGACACTGAAGCTTTCTTT. V usage is TRBV20-1 and J usage is TRBJ1-1, with D unclear. The germline gives CDR1 DFQATT, CDR2 SNEGSKA (reference sequence). This CDR3 contains 14 residues. Trimming removed 5 bases from V and 3 bases from J, with 16 bases in between.

This clonotype was picked up many times. The rearrangement joins TRBV23-1 to TRBJ2-1; 8 nucleotides line up with TRBD2. TRBV23-1 is placed among ORFs of uncertain function. V shed 4 bases, J shed 4 bases, and the junction held 9 bases outside the gene matches. The CDR3 has 16 amino acids. The DNA of the CDR3 is TGCGCCAGCAGTCTAGAAGCGGGAGTGGTGTACAATGAGCAGTTCTTC. Translation: CASSLEAGVVYNEQFF.

This clonotype has a count of ten or more. V usage is TRBV11-1 and J usage is TRBJ2-7, with 11 bases fitting TRBD1. The V gene's germline CDR1 is SGHAT and CDR2 FQDESV (reference sequence). This CDR3 has 17 residues. V lost 2 bases, J lost 2 bases, and 8 bases stayed unmatched. In DNA, the CDR3 is TGTGCCAGCAGCTTAATAGGAGAGGGACAGGGGGCCTACGAGCAGTACTTC. This gives the protein CASSLIGEGQGAYEQYF.

This clonotype has a count of ten or more. This sequence joins TRBV7-2 and TRBJ2-5, with 16 bases identical to TRBD2. The CDR3 has 18 residues. With V trimmed by 4 bases and J by 5 bases, 10 bases remained unmatched. Germline-derived CDR1 and CDR2 are SGHTA and FQGNSA. The DNA of the CDR3 is TGTGCCAGCAGCTCCCCGGGACTAGCGGGGGGGCCCTCCGAGACCCAGTACTTC. This sequence encodes CASSSPGLAGGPSETQYF.

This clonotype is classed as medium-sized (0.01 to 0.1%). The chain joins TRBV5-5 to TRBJ1-2, with a weak D call TRBD1 (6 bases). Trimming took 4 bases from V and 0 from J, leaving 13 bases between them. From germline, CDR1 is SGHKS and CDR2 YYEKEE (reference sequence). The CDR3 has 15 residues. The CDR3 loop is CASSLPGGSNYGYTF. The CDR3 DNA reads as TGTGCCAGCAGCCTCCCGGGGGGCTCTAACTATGGCTACACCTTC.

This clonotype was found many times. This sequence joins TRBV27 and TRBJ2-1; 9 nucleotides align to TRBD1. J gave up 9 bases and V 8 bases, and 17 bases lay outside the gene matches. The CDR3 extends over 16 amino acids. Looked up from germline, CDR1 is MNHEY and CDR2 is SMNVEV (reference sequence). CDR3 coding DNA: TGTGCCAGCTCCTTCCTTTGGCGGGGACAGGGTGGTGAGCAGTTCTTC. It is translated as CASSFLWRGQGGEQFF.

In this sample, this clonotype turned up many times. The rearrangement uses TRBV11-2 and TRBJ2-5; 10 bases line up with TRBD2. This CDR3 is 14 amino acids long. V lost 1 base to trimming and J lost 4 bases; unmatched junction nucleotides: 0. Germline V gene sequence: CDR1 SGHAT, CDR2 FQNNGV. This chain's CDR3 is CASSLASGGETQYF. The CDR3 DNA follows: TGTGCCAGCAGCTTAGCTAGCGGGGGAGAGACCCAGTACTTC.

This clonotype was found many times. The chain couples TRBV7-8 to TRBJ2-3; D could derive from TRBD1 or TRBD2 (5 bases each). Germline-derived CDR1 and CDR2 are SGHVS and FQNEAQ. The CDR3 extends over 13 amino acids. The V end was cut by 3 bases, the J end by 1 base, with 5 bases between. The CDR3: CASSLGGTDTQYF. For the CDR3, the DNA is TGTGCCAGCAGCTTGGGGGGCACAGATACGCAGTATTTT. The entire variable domain, with the rest obtained from reference TRBV7-8 and TRBJ2-3, is as follows: GAGVSQSPRYKVAKRGQDVALRCDPISGHVSLFWYQQALGQGPEFLTYFQNEAQLDKSGLPSDRFFAERPEGSVSTLKIQRTQQEDSAVYLCASSLGGTDTQYFGPGTRLTVL.